The subject of this entry is one T cell receptor beta chain. The data are from a study of shared clonotypes between healthy human individuals. CD45RO-negative, CCR7-positively selected cells formed the naive CD8 fraction, excluding terminally differentiated effector memory CD45RA+ cells. Nashville, Tennessee was home to all donors, who were Caucasian adults. Profiling relied on immunoSEQ multiplex PCR, and the TCRdb table lists in-frame clones only, not all of them. Found here are hundreds of thousands of clones, roughly nine tenths of them singletons; the top ten hold about 24%. J was trimmed by 1 base and V by 5 bases; bases with no gene match: 5. The germline CDR1 and CDR2 sequences are LNHDA and SQIVND (reference sequence). The CDR3 totals 14 residues.

Source material: naive CD8+ T cells sorted from blood. The origin of this receptor is a man aged 25 to 45 in good health. The V call is TRBV19, the J call TRBJ2-7; TRBD1 aligns across 7 bases. CDR3 DNA: TGTGCCAGTAGTGCCTGGACAGGATCCTACGAGCAGTACTTC. Its translation: CASSAWTGSYEQYF.